The 3 T cell receptor beta chains given below trace back to one sample, sequenced in a study of blood T cells in healthy people across ages. It was with a sample-barcoded 5' primer and a J-beta primer mix that a second PCR of roughly 7 to 11 cycles was run. Each CDR3 protein gets one entry after TCRdb re-called the 5' RACE reads with MiXCR. Of about 1 million distinct CDR3 sequences in the sample, around 43% were seen once. Sequences were obtained from blood. The receptor set was obtained from a woman aged 55-70 years in good health.

This sequence joins TRBV7-6 and TRBJ2-1; 12 nucleotides align to TRBD1. The V and J ends lost 5 bases and 4 bases, in that order; junction bases with no gene match: 18. Germline lookup yields CDR1 SGHVS and CDR2 FNYEAQ. The CDR3 spans 20 residues. The CDR3 nucleotides read TGTGCCAGCAGCCCCTACCCCGGGACAGGGGGCACTACAAGGTACAATGAGCAGTTCTTC. Protein product: CASSPYPGTGGTTRYNEQFF.

This clonotype is a singleton in its sample. The chain joins TRBV20-1 to TRBJ2-5, with a weak D call TRBD1 (6 bases). Germline lookup yields CDR1 DFQATT and CDR2 SNEGSKA (reference sequence). Trimming pared 0 bases from V and 4 bases from J, leaving 12 bases between. The CDR3 is 14 amino acids. CDR3 in DNA: TGCAGTGCTAGAGACCCTAGCAGGGGAGAGACCCAGTACTTC. It yields the protein CSARDPSRGETQYF.

The rearrangement links TRBV2 to TRBJ2-3; D tentatively fits TRBD1 or TRBD2 (6 bases each). V lost 7 bases and J lost 0, with 11 bases in between. Germline V gene data show CDR1 as SNHLY and CDR2 as FYNNEI. This CDR3 comprises 14 residues. Here the CDR3 DNA reads TGTGCCAGCATAGGGGGGACTAGCACAGATACGCAGTATTTT. This encodes CASIGGTSTDTQYF.